Listed below are T cell receptor beta chains from one sample, sequenced in a study of Graves' ophthalmopathy and Graves' hyperthyroidism. TCRdb re-called the multiplex PCR reads with MiXCR, one entry per CDR3 protein. This table holds approximately 500,000 distinct CDR3 sequences, roughly an eighth found once. The sample comprised blood. The receptors come from a woman in her twenties or thirties with Graves' ophthalmopathy. Each CDR3 is given with its conserved first and last residue. A D gene is named only where the DNA matches it firmly. Rows may omit the clone size; those that give it use once, few, many or a size class.

>NA|TRBV12-3/TRBV12-4|TRBJ1-5|NA
CASSLQALGPQHF
TGTGCCAGCAGTTTACAGGCCCTGGGGCCCCAGCATTTT
>many|TRBV6-2/TRBV6-3|TRBJ1-5|NA
CASSYSRAFNQPQHF
TGTGCCAGCAGTTACTCGAGGGCGTTCAATCAGCCCCAGCATTTT
>many|TRBV7-3|TRBJ2-7|NA
CASSLSVDYEQYF
TGTGCCAGCAGCTTATCCGTAGACTACGAGCAGTACTTC
>few|TRBV29-1|TRBJ1-2|TRBD1
CSAISPSNRDRRTAYYGYTF
TGCAGCGCCATCAGCCCTTCTAATCGGGACAGGAGGACAGCTTACTATGGCTACACCTTC
>many|TRBV12-3/TRBV12-4|TRBJ1-4|NA
CASRWNLEKLFF
TGTGCCAGCAGATGGAACCTTGAAAAACTGTTTTTT
>many|TRBV6-1|TRBJ2-7|TRBD2
CASSGLAGGSYEQYF
TGTGCCAGCAGTGGACTAGCGGGAGGGTCCTACGAGCAGTACTTC
>many|TRBV2|TRBJ2-7|NA
CASGDLGEQYF
TGTGCCAGCGGGGACTTGGGGGAGCAGTACTTC
>many|TRBV7-9|TRBJ1-2|NA
CASSFRLQADHGYTF
TGTGCCAGCAGCTTTAGACTACAGGCCGATCATGGCTACACCTTC
>many|TRBV24-1|TRBJ1-2|TRBD1
CATSEPTGYGYTF
TGTGCCACCAGTGAGCCGACAGGGTATGGCTACACCTTC
>once|TRBV12-3/TRBV12-4|TRBJ2-7|TRBD2
CASSFVPGLVYYEQYF
TGTGCCAGCAGTTTTGTACCGGGACTAGTATACTACGAGCAGTACTTC
>NA|TRBV6-1|TRBJ2-5|NA
CASSEAGGGPYQDQETQYF
TGTGCCAGCAGTGAAGCGGGGGGGGGGCCCTATCAAGACCAAGAGACCCAGTACTTC
>NA|TRBV20-1|TRBJ1-1|NA
CSAFPGGASGTEAFF
TGCAGTGCTTTTCCCGGGGGGGCGTCGGGGACTGAAGCTTTCTTT
>many|TRBV30|TRBJ2-2|TRBD2
CAWKRTSASAGELFF
TGTGCCTGGAAAAGGACTAGCGCAAGCGCCGGGGAGCTGTTTTTT
>many|TRBV13|TRBJ2-7|NA
CASGSGPEQYF
TGTGCCAGCGGGTCAGGTCCCGAGCAGTACTTC
>NA|TRBV15|TRBJ2-3|TRBD2
CATSRVRGGTDTQYF
TGTGCCACCAGCAGAGTGCGGGGGGGCACAGATACGCAGTATTTT
>few|TRBV4-1|TRBJ1-5|NA
CASSQGGGANQPQHF
TGCGCCAGCAGCCAAGGTGGAGGGGCGAATCAGCCCCAGCATTTT
>many|TRBV5-1|TRBJ2-2|TRBD1
CASSSTGGTNTGELFF
TGCGCCAGCAGCTCGACAGGGGGGACGAACACCGGGGAGCTGTTTTTT
>many|TRBV29-1|TRBJ2-7|NA
CSVEGEGPYEQYF
TGCAGCGTCGAGGGTGAGGGACCCTACGAGCAGTACTTC
>NA|TRBV6-2/TRBV6-3|TRBJ2-7|NA
CASTFHSASSYEQYF
TGTGCCAGCACCTTCCACAGTGCAAGCTCCTACGAGCAGTACTTC
>many|TRBV6-5|TRBJ1-1|TRBD1
CASRPGQGLYEAFF
TGTGCCAGCAGACCGGGACAGGGGTTGTATGAAGCTTTCTTT
>many|TRBV5-1|TRBJ1-2|NA
CASSFSSTANYGYTF
TGCGCCAGCAGCTTTAGCTCGACAGCTAACTATGGCTACACCTTC
>many|TRBV6-1|TRBJ2-5|TRBD2
CASSEAASGVGLETQYF
TGTGCCAGCAGTGAAGCGGCTAGCGGGGTCGGTTTAGAGACCCAGTACTTC
>many|TRBV11-3|TRBJ1-1|TRBD1
CASSFRTGGTEAFF
TGTGCCAGCAGCTTTCGGACAGGGGGCACTGAAGCTTTCTTT
>many|TRBV7-6|TRBJ1-2|TRBD1
CASSGTTGMANYGYTF
TGTGCCAGCAGCGGAACGACAGGGATGGCTAACTATGGCTACACCTTC
>many|TRBV6-5|TRBJ1-2|NA
CAAHRAGGYTF
TGTGCCGCTCATCGCGCCGGGGGCTACACCTTC
>many|TRBV28|TRBJ2-7|NA
CASGGSYEQYF
TGTGCCAGCGGGGGGAGCTACGAGCAGTACTTC
>NA|TRBV7-2|TRBJ1-1|TRBD1
CASSPGQGPNTEAFF
TGTGCCAGCAGCCCCGGACAGGGGCCTAACACTGAAGCTTTCTTT
>many|TRBV24-1|TRBJ2-2|TRBD2
CATSVSRAGAGELFF
TGTGCCACCAGTGTCTCGCGGGCGGGGGCCGGGGAGCTGTTTTTT
>many|TRBV6-2/TRBV6-3|TRBJ1-2|NA
CASGRPRNGYTF
TGTGCCAGCGGGCGTCCTCGGAATGGCTACACCTTC
>many|TRBV30|TRBJ1-2|TRBD1
CAWSPGTVLHGYTF
TGTGCCTGGAGTCCTGGGACAGTCCTACATGGCTACACCTTC
>many|TRBV24-1|TRBJ1-3|NA
CATSDGREPGNTIYF
TGTGCCACCAGTGATGGCCGCGAGCCCGGAAACACCATATATTTT
>few|TRBV20-1|TRBJ1-2|NA
CSARGPDSGGYGYTF
TGCAGTGCTAGGGGACCCGACTCCGGGGGCTATGGCTACACCTTC
>few|TRBV19|TRBJ1-5|NA
CASSIDSPGQASNQPQHF
TGTGCCAGTAGTATAGATTCTCCGGGACAAGCTAGCAATCAGCCCCAGCATTTT
>many|TRBV27|TRBJ1-1|NA
CASSRKGLGVNTEAFF
TGTGCCAGCAGCCGAAAGGGTCTCGGGGTAAACACTGAAGCTTTCTTT
>few|TRBV19|TRBJ1-2|TRBD1
CASSIAPGGRGYTF
TGTGCCAGTAGTATAGCCCCAGGGGGCCGCGGCTACACCTTC
>NA|TRBV5-4|TRBJ2-5|TRBD2
CASSVRLAQETQYF
TGTGCCAGCAGCGTGCGACTAGCGCAAGAGACCCAGTACTTC
>many|TRBV6-5|TRBJ1-5|NA
CASSYSSSQGSNQPQHF
TGTGCCAGCAGTTACTCATCTTCGCAGGGTAGCAATCAGCCCCAGCATTTT
>many|TRBV27|TRBJ1-2|NA
CASSGAAGGNYGYTF
TGTGCCAGCAGTGGGGCAGCAGGTGGTAACTATGGCTACACCTTC